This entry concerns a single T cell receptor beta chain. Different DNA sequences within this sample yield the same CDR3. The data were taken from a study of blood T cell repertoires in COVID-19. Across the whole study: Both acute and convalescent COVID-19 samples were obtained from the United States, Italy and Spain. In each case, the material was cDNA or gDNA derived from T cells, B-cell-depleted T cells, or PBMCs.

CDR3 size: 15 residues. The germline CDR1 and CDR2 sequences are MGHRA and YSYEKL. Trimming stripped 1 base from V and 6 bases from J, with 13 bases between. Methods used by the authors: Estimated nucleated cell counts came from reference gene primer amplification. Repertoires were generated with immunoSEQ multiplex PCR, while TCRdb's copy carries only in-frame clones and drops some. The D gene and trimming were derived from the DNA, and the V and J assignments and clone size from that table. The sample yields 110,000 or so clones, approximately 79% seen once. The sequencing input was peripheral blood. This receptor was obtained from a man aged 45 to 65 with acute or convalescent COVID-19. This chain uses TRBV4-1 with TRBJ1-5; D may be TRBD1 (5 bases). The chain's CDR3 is CASSQAGGGGQPQHF. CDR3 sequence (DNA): TGCGCCAGCAGCCAAGCTGGGGGAGGAGGTCAGCCCCAGCATTTT.